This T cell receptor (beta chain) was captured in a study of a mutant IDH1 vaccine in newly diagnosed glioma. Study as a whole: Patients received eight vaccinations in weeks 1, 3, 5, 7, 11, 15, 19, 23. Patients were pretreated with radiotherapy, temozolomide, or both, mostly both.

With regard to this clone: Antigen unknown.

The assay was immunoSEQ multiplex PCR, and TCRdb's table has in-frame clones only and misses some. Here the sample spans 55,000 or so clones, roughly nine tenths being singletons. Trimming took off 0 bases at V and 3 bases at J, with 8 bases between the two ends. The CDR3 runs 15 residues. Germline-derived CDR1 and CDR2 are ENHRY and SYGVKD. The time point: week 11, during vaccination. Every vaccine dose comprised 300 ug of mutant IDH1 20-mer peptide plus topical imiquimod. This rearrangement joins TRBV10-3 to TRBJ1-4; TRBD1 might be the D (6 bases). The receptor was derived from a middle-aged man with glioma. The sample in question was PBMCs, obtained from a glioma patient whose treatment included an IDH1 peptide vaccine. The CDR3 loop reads CAISESGGSNEKLFF. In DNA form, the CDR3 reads TGTGCCATCAGTGAGTCAGGGGGTTCTAATGAAAAACTGTTTTTT.